This TCR beta chain emerged from a study of blood T cell repertoires in COVID-19 (dated by TCRdb to 2020 to 2022). Context from the whole study: The collaborator samples originated in the United States, Italy and Spain and spanned the acute and convalescent phases of COVID-19. A de-identified subject ID, COVID-19 status, age in years and sex were almost always included in the sample metadata. The prospective study material was composed of cDNA or gDNA derived from T cells, B-cell-depleted T cells, or PBMCs. The samples were drawn from two sources: the first 160 participants of the ongoing ImmuneRACE study, and fewer than 1,500 subjects contributed by 6 global collaborators. The repertoires were made available in a free public database intended to serve as a resource for research on the immune response to SARS-CoV-2. Subjects who had been exposed to COVID-19, were actively infected with it, or had recovered from it provided the deeply sampled blood TCRbeta repertoires that made up the dataset. Where available, HLA class I and class II types were obtained from metadata supplied by the sample provider rather than from assay-based typing.

The CDR3 runs 16 residues from the cysteine to the phenylalanine. The sequence is cut down to CDR3 DNA, 48 bases in frame from base 1. The V and J ends are trimmed by 0 bases and 2 bases, leaving 12 bases between them. CDR1 and CDR2 (MNHEY, SMNVEV) derive from the germline V gene (reference sequence). Worth noting for this clone: No cognate antigen has been identified for it. No qualities accompany the bases; no much larger clone lies one base away.

The paper as a whole reports these results and caveats: How much clinical and demographic metadata was included differed by source and by participant, and the metadata was provided uncurated.

TCRbeta CDR3 regions were amplified from genomic DNA by means of the immunoSEQ Assay, a bias-controlled multiplex PCR. The authors' pipeline ran thus. The number of nucleated cells in each sample was estimated by amplification of reference gene primers within the assay. To quantify the absolute abundance of each unique TCRbeta CDR3 rearrangement, sequence reads were collapsed and filtered. For each sample, productive Simpson clonality was calculated as the square root of Simpson's diversity index across productive rearrangements. Held by TCRdb, this immuneACCESS table contains in-frame sequences only and omits some clones. Under half of the omission traces to an unresolved V gene where checked; the cause of the rest is unknown. The DNA was the basis for D and trimming; V, J and clone size are from that table. The table for this sample lists under 150,000 clones; 80% to 85% of them were counted only once. The ten largest make up under 5% of the sample.

Whole blood was collected in K2EDTA tubes by collaborating institutions according to the institutions' own protocols. For TCRbeta analysis, collaborators shipped samples as frozen whole blood, isolated PBMCs, or DNA extracted from either of those sample types. The receptor chain draws on TRBV27 and TRBJ2-3; the D gene is perhaps TRBD1, on 6 matching bases. This TCR came from a woman aged 60-70 years with acute or convalescent COVID-19. Sequencing input: peripheral blood. The DNA sequence follows: TGTGCCAGCAGTTTATCAGGCAGGGGATTCACAGATACGCAGTATTTT. The translation is CASSLSGRGFTDTQYF.